This T cell receptor (beta chain) was captured by sequencing in a study of T cell responses to AZD1222 COVID-19 vaccine. General study findings and limits: Only a handful of AZD1222 recipients tested seropositive at baseline. Following two doses of AZD1222, Spike-specific TCR breadth and depth rose. The donor cohort was predominantly white British with a female majority, and clonal diversity may have been underestimated. Unmutated variant regions reportedly attract nearly half of all spike-specific TCRs.

Per germline, CDR1 SNHLY and CDR2 FYNNEI. V dropped 5 bases and J dropped 5; count of bases not matched to a gene: 6. CDR3 length: 13 residues. Remarks on this clone: Its antigen is still unknown.

Method: immunoSEQ multiplex PCR; TCRdb's copy keeps in-frame clones and lacks some. The data contain about 140,000 clones, roughly 89% of them singletons. This clonotype was obtained from an adult who received the MenACWY meningococcal vaccine as a control. This chain joins TRBV2 and TRBJ2-7, with 7 bases aligning to TRBD1. The input for sequencing was peripheral blood, taken 28 days after the second dose of the MenACWY control vaccine. CDR3 coding DNA: TGTGCCAGCAGTTTCATCAGGGGGAACGAGCAGTACTTC. Protein: CASSFIRGNEQYF. Using reference TRBV2 and TRBJ2-7 for the parts outside the CDR3, the full variable domain is EPEVTQTPSHQVTQMGQEVILRCVPISNHLYFYWYRQILGQKVEFLVSFYNNEISEKSEIFDDQFSVERPDGSNFTLKIRSTKLEDSAMYFCASSFIRGNEQYFGPGTRLTVT.